The source of this T cell receptor (beta chain) is a study of T cell responses to AZD1222 COVID-19 vaccine. Trimming cost V 3 bases and J 2 bases, with 1 base left between them. CDR3 size: 12 residues. The method was immunoSEQ multiplex PCR; TCRdb's version includes in-frame clones alone and lacks a portion of them. There are fewer than 150,000 clones in the sample; over 90% occur only once, and 0.75% to 0.95% lies in the top ten. Comments on this clone: The antigen is not known. The same CDR3 can be traced to other DNA sequences in this sample.

Study results and caveats: Only six individuals given AZD1222 were seropositive at baseline.

The receptor was isolated from an adult in good health. This chain joins TRBV12-3 or TRBV12-4 and TRBJ1-4; D is undetermined. Sequences were derived from peripheral blood, sampled on day 0 of AZD1222 vaccination. The CDR3 DNA sequence: TGTGCCAGCAGTTTGACTAATGAAAAACTGTTTTTT. Its protein product is CASSLTNEKLFF.